This TCR beta chain was identified in a study of early T cells in non-severe SARS-CoV-2 infection. TCRdb reprocessed the 5' RACE reads with MiXCR, giving one entry per CDR3 protein. Of tens of thousands of distinct CDR3 sequences in the sample, around 13% were seen once. Germline V gene sequence: CDR1 SGHRS, CDR2 YFSETQ. V was clipped by 3 bases and J by 4 bases, with 10 bases between them. The CDR3 loop spans 14 amino acids. This clonotype was seen a handful of times. This chain connects TRBV5-1 to TRBJ2-2; no clear D. The specimen sequenced was whole blood. This sequence was found in an adult who was a healthcare worker with PCR-confirmed SARS-CoV-2 infection or an uninfected control (not recorded which). CDR3 DNA sequence: TGCGCCAGCAGCTCCCAATCGGGCACCGGGGAGCTGTTTTTT. The encoded protein is CASSSQSGTGELFF. Full variable domain (missing parts from reference TRBV5-1 and TRBJ2-2): KAGVTQTPRYLIKTRGQQVTLSCSPISGHRSVSWYQQTPGQGLQFLFEYFSETQRNKGNFPGRFSGRQFSNSRSEMNVSTLELGDSALYLCASSSQSGTGELFFGEGSRLTVL.